This TCR beta chain originates from a study of blood T cell repertoires in COVID-19. About the study: Material from acute and convalescent COVID-19 was sourced from the United States, Italy and Spain. T cells, B-cell-depleted T cells, or PBMCs supplied cDNA or gDNA.

Authors' analysis steps: It was from reference gene primer amplification that nucleated cell counts were estimated. Generated by immunoSEQ multiplex PCR, the TCRdb table keeps only in-frame clones and is missing some. D and trimming come from the DNA, and the V and J calls and clone size come from that table. The sample contains roughly 200,000 clones, more than 70% of which appear only once. This CDR3 is 16 amino acids long. Per the germline V gene, CDR1 is SNHLY and CDR2 is FYNNEI. Trimming removed 2 bases from V and 5 bases from J; junction bases left unmatched: 6. The chain carries TRBV2 and TRBJ1-5, with 10 bases lining up with TRBD1. Sequenced material: peripheral blood. This TCR was sampled from a woman aged 55-70 years with acute or convalescent COVID-19. CDR3 amino acids: CASSEYRDRGHQPQHF. CDR3 nucleotide sequence: TGTGCCAGCAGTGAATATCGGGACAGGGGTCATCAGCCCCAGCATTTT.